Detailed here is one T cell receptor beta chain. No antigen is known for it. This sample is drawn from a study of blood T cells in healthy people across ages. Study-level information: Every two T cells gave about one barcoded beta molecule via template switching. Findings and caveats of the study: Correlation between TCR beta diversity and naive T cell percentage was strong.

Alongside a J-beta primer mix, a sample-barcoded 5' primer served in a second PCR lasting about 6 to 11 cycles. Every sample returned 2.5 million or more CDR3-containing paired-end reads. In TCRdb, the 5' RACE reads were re-called with MiXCR into one record per CDR3 protein. The table has roughly 1,700,000 distinct CDR3 sequences, 25% to 30% seen once. The CDR3 is 14 residues long. V shed 6 bases, J shed 4 bases, and the junction held 4 bases outside the gene matches. Looked up from germline, CDR1 is KGHSH and CDR2 is LQKENI. Per sample, a minimum of 6 million PBMCs were isolated. The chain joins TRBV18 to TRBJ2-1; 9 nucleotides agree with TRBD1. Sample: blood. This receptor was obtained from a woman aged 25 to 39 in good health. CDR3 nucleotides: TGTGCCAGCTCTCGGACAGGGGAGTACAATGAGCAGTTCTTC. This codes for CASSRTGEYNEQFF.